Listed here are 17 T cell receptor beta chains from one sample, sequenced in a study of T cell responses to AZD1222 COVID-19 vaccine. Only in-frame clones appear in the TCRdb table, and some are missing; sequencing was by immunoSEQ multiplex PCR. The sample has under 130,000 clones, around 91% seen once. This specimen consisted of peripheral blood, obtained on day 0 of AZD1222 vaccination. All receptors come from an adult in good health.

The chain has TRBV27 and TRBJ1-5, with D hard to call. This CDR3 contains 15 residues. Trimming left V 0 bases short and J 7 bases short, with 13 bases between. Germline lookup yields CDR1 MNHEY and CDR2 SMNVEV (reference sequence). The CDR3 spells CASSLSTGNWQPQHF. CDR3 nucleotide sequence: TGTGCCAGCAGTTTATCGACCGGAAACTGGCAGCCCCAGCATTTT.

The chain is built from TRBV4-1 and TRBJ1-2; possible D gene TRBD1, 6 bases. The germline V and J ends were trimmed by 6 bases and 3 bases, with 14 bases remaining between them. Germline V gives CDR1 MGHRA, CDR2 YSYEKL. The CDR3 totals 14 residues. Here the CDR3 reads CASRPGGGYYGYTF. CDR3 coding DNA: TGCGCCAGCAGGCCCGGAGGGGGTTACTATGGCTACACCTTC.

This rearrangement joins TRBV30 to TRBJ2-7, with D hard to call. V was clipped by 2 bases and J by 5 bases, with 7 bases between them. Germline lookup yields CDR1 GTSNPN and CDR2 SVGIG (reference sequence). CDR3 length: 11 residues. The CDR3 DNA reads TGTGCCTGGAGTCCGAGGCACGAGCAGTACTTC. It encodes CAWSPRHEQYF.

This chain links TRBV19 with TRBJ2-7, with a tentative D call TRBD1 (5 bases). The V and J ends lost 6 bases and 3 bases respectively, with 9 bases between them. Germline V lookup: CDR1 LNHDA, CDR2 SQIVND (reference sequence). This CDR3 has 12 amino acids. CDR3 in amino acids: CASSDSVYEQYF. DNA for the CDR3: TGTGCCAGTAGCGACAGTGTCTACGAGCAGTACTTC.

The V gene is TRBV28, the J gene TRBJ1-2, with 7 bases identical to TRBD1. The CDR3 sequence is 16 residues long. Trimming removed 8 bases from V and 4 bases from J; junction bases left unmatched: 16. The V gene's germline CDR1 is MDHEN and CDR2 SYDVKM. The CDR3 loop reads CASEPPIGTVSYGYTF. For the CDR3, the DNA is TGTGCCAGCGAACCGCCCATCGGGACAGTAAGCTATGGCTACACCTTC.

This chain links TRBV9 with TRBJ1-2; 8 bases agree with TRBD1. The CDR3 loop spans 14 amino acids. CDR1 SGDLS and CDR2 YYNGEE come from the germline V gene. Trimming removed 2 bases from V and 6 bases from J; junction bases left unmatched: 6. CDR3 nucleotide sequence: TGTGCCAGCAGCGTCGGACAGGGCTTGGATGGCTACACCTTC. It translates to CASSVGQGLDGYTF. Filled out from reference TRBV9 and TRBJ1-2, the complete variable domain reads DSGVTQTPKHLITATGQRVTLRCSPRSGDLSVYWYQQSLDQGLQFLIQYYNGEERAKGNILERFSAQQFPDLHSELNLSSLELGDSALYFCASSVGQGLDGYTFGSGTRLTVV.

A word on this clone: This sample also contains other DNA sequences that code for the same CDR3. CDR3 residues: CASSLGQNTEAFF. CDR3 nucleotide sequence: TGTGCCAGCAGCTTAGGGCAGAACACTGAAGCTTTCTTT. This rearrangement joins TRBV7-3 to TRBJ1-1; the D is unclear. V was pared by 2 bases and J by 1 base, with 5 bases between. In germline, CDR1 is SGHTA, CDR2 FQGTGA. The CDR3 spans 13 residues.

This chain connects TRBV9 to TRBJ1-2; TRBD1 matches at 10 bases. Germline V CDR1 and CDR2: SGDLS, YYNGEE. The CDR3 is made up of 19 amino acids. J was trimmed by 1 base and V by 4 bases; bases with no gene match: 16. The CDR3 protein is CASSSRRQSGTGDNYGYTF. The CDR3 DNA reads TGTGCCAGCAGCTCGAGGAGGCAGTCCGGGACAGGGGATAACTATGGCTACACCTTC.

The rearrangement uses TRBV12-5 and TRBJ1-1, with D possibly being TRBD1 (6 bases). CDR3 length equals 15 residues. V was pared by 7 bases and J by 0 bases, with 15 bases between. CDR1 is LGHNT and CDR2 is FRNRAP in the germline V gene. The CDR3 DNA is TGTGCTAGTGAAATTACAGGGAGCATGAACACTGAAGCTTTCTTT. It yields the protein CASEITGSMNTEAFF.

The rearrangement uses TRBV6-2 or TRBV6-3 and TRBJ2-7; D is unclear. CDR3 size: 16 residues. With 2 bases removed from V and 3 bases from J, the gap between germline ends came to 17 bases. Germline values: CDR1 MNHEY, CDR2 SVGEGT. In nucleotides, the CDR3 is TGTGCCAGCAGTTACGGAAGGTCGGTCAGACGCTACGAGCAGTACTTC. Its protein product is CASSYGRSVRRYEQYF.

V usage is TRBV5-1 and J usage is TRBJ1-1, with 9 bases aligning to TRBD1. Germline V lookup: CDR1 SGHRS, CDR2 YFSETQ. This CDR3 is 15 amino acids long. The V and J ends lost 0 bases and 9 bases, in that order; junction bases with no gene match: 9. This CDR3 is CASSLAQQGARKAFF. The CDR3 DNA reads TGCGCCAGCAGCTTGGCCCAACAGGGGGCGAGAAAAGCTTTCTTT.

This chain uses TRBV5-1 with TRBJ2-3, with 12 bases matching TRBD2. J was trimmed by 2 bases and V by 6 bases; bases with no gene match: 1. Per germline, CDR1 SGHRS and CDR2 YFSETQ. The CDR3 has 14 amino acids. The DNA for the CDR3 is TGCGCCAGCACTAGCGGGGGGGACACAGATACGCAGTATTTT. The encoded protein is CASTSGGDTDTQYF.

This clone was seen more than once but under ten times. In nucleotides, the CDR3 is TGTGCCAGCAGTTTAACAGGGGAAGCTGAAGCTTTCTTT. Its protein is CASSLTGEAEAFF. The chain is built from TRBV6-5 and TRBJ1-1; 7 nucleotides agree with TRBD1. V shed 4 bases and J 6 bases; nucleotides not matched to a gene: 5. This CDR3 has 13 amino acids. Germline V gene lookup returns CDR1 MNHEY and CDR2 SVGAGI.

In its sample, this clone ranks as medium-sized (0.01 to 0.1%). This chain connects TRBV27 to TRBJ2-7; possibly TRBD1 for D (6 bases). This CDR3 comprises 12 residues. Looked up from germline, CDR1 is MNHEY and CDR2 is SMNVEV (reference sequence). The ends were cut back, 8 bases at V and 7 bases at J, with 15 bases in the middle. The CDR3 spells CASGTSSLEQYF. The DNA for the CDR3 is TGTGCCAGCGGGACATCTTCCTTGGAGCAGTACTTC.

V usage is TRBV18 and J usage is TRBJ2-7; TRBD2 matches at 9 bases. V lost 1 base to trimming and J lost 2 bases; unmatched junction nucleotides: 9. The CDR3 is 17 amino acids. Germline CDR1 KGHSH, CDR2 LQKENI. The CDR3 DNA sequence: TGTGCCAGCTCACCACGGTCAAGCGGGGGGACTCCCTACGAGCAGTACTTC. It yields the protein CASSPRSSGGTPYEQYF.

The chain has TRBV2 and TRBJ2-1; 9 nucleotides line up with TRBD2. The germline CDR1 and CDR2 sequences are SNHLY and FYNNEI. After removal of 8 bases from V and 5 bases from J, the junction contained 4 bases not matched to a gene. The CDR3 covers 13 residues. The CDR3 sequence: CASSSGVNNEQFF. CDR3 DNA sequence: TGTGCCAGCTCTAGCGGGGTAAACAATGAGCAGTTCTTC.

The table lists this clone with a count of one. The rearrangement links TRBV6-5 to TRBJ1-1; D is uncertain. Germline V gene data show CDR1 as MNHEY and CDR2 as SVGAGI. Trimming stripped 5 bases from V and 4 bases from J, with 17 bases between. The CDR3 consists of 15 residues. CDR3 nucleotides: TGTGCCAGCAGTCCCCAAGGACTTCGCAGCACTGAAGCTTTCTTT. It translates to CASSPQGLRSTEAFF.